These T cell receptor beta chains were read from a single sample in a study of T cell changes during pregnancy in multiple sclerosis. Here immunoSEQ multiplex PCR was the method, and the copy in TCRdb shows in-frame clones only, minus some. In the table there are around 56,000 clones, 80% to 90% of which are singletons. This specimen was CD4+ T cells from peripheral blood mononuclear cells, taken in the third trimester of pregnancy. These receptors were taken from a female donor with multiple sclerosis, enrolled in a pregnancy study. CDR3s include the opening cysteine and the closing phenylalanine or tryptophan.

v_gene,j_gene,CDR3aa
TRBV4-3,TRBJ1-1,CASSRNLGGTGLFGTEAFF
TRBV25-1,TRBJ2-3,CASSDGQDFTDTQYF
TRBV29-1,TRBJ2-1,CSVSTSGTGLYNEQFF
TRBV7-2,TRBJ2-4,CASSSTSGRPGNIQYF
TRBV11-1,TRBJ1-2,CASSLWTANYGYTF
TRBV19,TRBJ2-6,CASSSQGANVLTF
TRBV30,TRBJ1-5,CAWSSQGHQPQHF
TRBV29-1,TRBJ2-3,CSVVGTSASTDTQYF
TRBV19,TRBJ1-1,CASTAFRTGLNTEAFF
TRBV30,TRBJ1-6,CAWRLLGTLNSPLHF
TRBV29-1,TRBJ2-5,CSVDGGGQETQYF
TRBV13,TRBJ2-7,CASSLKDRGPYEQYF
TRBV30,TRBJ2-2,CACPDYTTGELFF
TRBV7-9,TRBJ2-7,CASSLKGSYEQYF
TRBV14,TRBJ2-3,CASSRRGLGGDTQYF
TRBV5-5,TRBJ1-2,CASSDLRGYGYTF
TRBV6-1,TRBJ2-7,CASSESQGTFYEQYF
TRBV11-3,TRBJ1-1,CASSLAVAGQGEAFF
TRBV30,TRBJ1-5,CAWSVSNQPQHF
TRBV7-7,TRBJ2-5,CASSQISGAGETQYF
TRBV30,TRBJ2-2,CAWGTGGDRTGELFF
TRBV6-1,TRBJ2-4,CASRKGQEKNIQYF
TRBV9,TRBJ2-7,CASSVGLVQGSSYEQYF
TRBV19,TRBJ1-5,CASSNQGLSQPQHF
TRBV30,TRBJ2-3,CAWSVLATDSTDTQYF
TRBV30,TRBJ2-1,CAWTLPGQGSSYNEQFF
TRBV5-1,TRBJ2-3,CASRYNRDTQYF
TRBV2,TRBJ1-6,CASRSTRTGGASPLHF
TRBV7-8,TRBJ1-1,CASSPQGTLNTEAFF
TRBV9,TRBJ2-7,CASSTTGTGNEQYF
TRBV6-5,TRBJ2-2,CASSETGATGELFF
TRBV7-2,TRBJ2-1,CASTRGFREVNEQFF
TRBV5-8,TRBJ1-5,CASSSGTAINQPQHF
TRBV2,TRBJ1-1,CASSVEGNTEAFF
TRBV4-2,TRBJ2-3,CASSQDHKDTQYF
TRBV6-5,TRBJ2-7,CASSFWDNSYEQYF
TRBV7-3,TRBJ1-3,CASSLYGAGSGNTIYF
TRBV9,TRBJ1-2,CASSVGQGYGYTF
TRBV5-1,TRBJ1-2,CASSPGQGARDGYTF
TRBV19,TRBJ1-4,CASRRRGTNEKLFF
TRBV2,TRBJ2-1,CASSRTSSSYNEQFF
TRBV30,TRBJ2-1,CAWREAGPRDEQFF
TRBV5-1,TRBJ2-1,CASSLTAIRAGEQLF
TRBV5-5,TRBJ1-2,CASSHQTGTEYGYTF
TRBV7-8,TRBJ2-1,CASSLAGGGFDNEQFF
TRBV30,TRBJ2-7,CAWKGAPYEQYF
TRBV30,TRBJ2-7,CAWSLNSYEQYF
TRBV9,TRBJ2-1,CASSGDAGPYNEQFF
TRBV6-1,TRBJ1-6,CASGRELGVSPLHF
TRBV7-2,TRBJ2-5,CASSLGGGYETQYF
TRBV6-5,TRBJ1-1,CASSYSLNRKAFF
TRBV29-1,TRBJ1-1,CSVTGGSEAFF
TRBV29-1,TRBJ2-5,CSVEPTTGAQETQYF
TRBV6-5,TRBJ2-3,CASSSGLAGRTDTQYF
TRBV7-9,TRBJ1-4,CASSSVIFRQGTHNEKLFF